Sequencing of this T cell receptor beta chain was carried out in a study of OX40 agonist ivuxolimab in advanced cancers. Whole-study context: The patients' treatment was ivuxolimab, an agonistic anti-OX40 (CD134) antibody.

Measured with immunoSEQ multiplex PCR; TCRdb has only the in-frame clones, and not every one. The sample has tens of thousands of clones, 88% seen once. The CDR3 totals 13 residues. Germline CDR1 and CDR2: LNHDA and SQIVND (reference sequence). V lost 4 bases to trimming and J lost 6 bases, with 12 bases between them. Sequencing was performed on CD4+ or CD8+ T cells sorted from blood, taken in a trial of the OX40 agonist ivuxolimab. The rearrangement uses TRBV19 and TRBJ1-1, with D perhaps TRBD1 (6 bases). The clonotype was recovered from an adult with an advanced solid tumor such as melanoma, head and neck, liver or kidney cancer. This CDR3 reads CASSKKGDPEAFF. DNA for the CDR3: TGTGCCAGTAGTAAGAAGGGGGACCCTGAAGCTTTCTTT.